These T cell receptor beta chains were read from a single sample in a study of blood T cell repertoires in COVID-19. The protocol was immunoSEQ multiplex PCR, while the TCRdb copy is restricted to in-frame clones and leaves out a portion. The profile shows about 140,000 clones, around 83% of them singletons. The specimen sequenced was peripheral blood. These receptors came from a woman between 55 and 75 years old with acute or convalescent COVID-19. The CDR3 runs from the conserved cysteine through the conserved F or W. Fields, in order: V gene, D gene, clone size, J gene, CDR3 DNA, CDR3 protein. The D gene is left open where the match is weak. Clone size, where shown, is once, few, many, or a class for clones that have expanded.

v_call: TRBV27; d_call: NA; clone_size: NA; j_call: TRBJ1-1; cdr3_nt: TGTGCCAGCAGTTTCGCCCTACAGGGGAACACTGAAGCTTTCTTT; cdr3_aa: CASSFALQGNTEAFF
v_call: TRBV5-1; d_call: TRBD2; clone_size: NA; j_call: TRBJ2-1; cdr3_nt: TGCGCCAGCAGCTTGCAGGCGAGGGGCGCGGGGGGGATGGATGAGCAGTTCTTC; cdr3_aa: CASSLQARGAGGMDEQFF
v_call: TRBV19; d_call: NA; clone_size: once; j_call: TRBJ1-5; cdr3_nt: TGTGCCACACGGACAGTAACGGCCCTTAATCAGCCCCAGCATTTT; cdr3_aa: CATRTVTALNQPQHF
v_call: TRBV5-1; d_call: NA; clone_size: NA; j_call: TRBJ2-3; cdr3_nt: TGCGCCAGTGCCTCCGGGACAGATACGCAGTATTTT; cdr3_aa: CASASGTDTQYF
v_call: TRBV19; d_call: TRBD1; clone_size: NA; j_call: TRBJ1-1; cdr3_nt: TGTGCCAGTAGAGCGACAGGGCACAGCGGTGAAGCTTTCTTT; cdr3_aa: CASRATGHSGEAFF
v_call: TRBV27; d_call: TRBD2; clone_size: NA; j_call: TRBJ2-3; cdr3_nt: TGTGCCAGCAAGGTTGAACGGACTAGCGGGGCAGATACGCAGTATTTT; cdr3_aa: CASKVERTSGADTQYF
v_call: TRBV2; d_call: TRBD1; clone_size: NA; j_call: TRBJ2-7; cdr3_nt: TGTGCCAGCCAGGGACAGCTGATTTACGAGCAGTACTTC; cdr3_aa: CASQGQLIYEQYF
v_call: TRBV5-1; d_call: TRBD1; clone_size: NA; j_call: TRBJ2-7; cdr3_nt: TGCGCCAGCAGCTTGGAATGGGGGCAGGGGGCCGGCGAGCAGTACTTC; cdr3_aa: CASSLEWGQGAGEQYF
v_call: TRBV6-5; d_call: TRBD1; clone_size: NA; j_call: TRBJ1-1; cdr3_nt: TGTGCCAGCAGTCCTCGGACAGGCATTGAAGCTTTCTTT; cdr3_aa: CASSPRTGIEAFF
v_call: TRBV4-3; d_call: NA; clone_size: NA; j_call: TRBJ2-7; cdr3_nt: TGCGCCAGCAGCTTCCGACTAGGGCCCCTCTACGAGCAGTACTTC; cdr3_aa: CASSFRLGPLYEQYF
v_call: TRBV5-6; d_call: NA; clone_size: few; j_call: TRBJ1-6; cdr3_nt: TGTGCCAGCAGCTATGACAGGACTAATTCACCCCTCCACTTT; cdr3_aa: CASSYDRTNSPLHF
v_call: TRBV7-8; d_call: NA; clone_size: NA; j_call: TRBJ2-1; cdr3_nt: TGTGCCAGCAGCTTAAGAGAATACTCCTACAATGAGCAGTTCTTC; cdr3_aa: CASSLREYSYNEQFF
v_call: TRBV18; d_call: TRBD2; clone_size: NA; j_call: TRBJ2-1; cdr3_nt: TGTGCCAGCTCCCTTGGACTAGCGGGGGGGAAACCCTACAATGAGCAGTTCTTC; cdr3_aa: CASSLGLAGGKPYNEQFF
v_call: TRBV9; d_call: NA; clone_size: NA; j_call: TRBJ1-2; cdr3_nt: TGTGCCAGCAGCGGTGACAGGCTCGATGGCTACACCTTC; cdr3_aa: CASSGDRLDGYTF
v_call: TRBV4-1; d_call: NA; clone_size: NA; j_call: TRBJ1-2; cdr3_nt: TGCGCCAGCAGCCAAAGGAGGTACTACACCTTC; cdr3_aa: CASSQRRYYTF
v_call: TRBV18; d_call: NA; clone_size: once; j_call: TRBJ2-1; cdr3_nt: TGTGCCAGCTCGTCCCGGGACAAGGTATTCCATGAGCAGTTCTTC; cdr3_aa: CASSSRDKVFHEQFF
v_call: TRBV15; d_call: NA; clone_size: NA; j_call: TRBJ1-1; cdr3_nt: TGTGCCACCAGCAGAGATCTCCGATCCGGTAAGGGGACTGAAGCTTTCTTT; cdr3_aa: CATSRDLRSGKGTEAFF
v_call: TRBV5-1; d_call: TRBD1; clone_size: NA; j_call: TRBJ2-7; cdr3_nt: TGCGCCAGCAGCTTGGATACCGGGACAGGGTACTACGAGCAGTACTTC; cdr3_aa: CASSLDTGTGYYEQYF
v_call: TRBV2; d_call: TRBD1; clone_size: NA; j_call: TRBJ1-2; cdr3_nt: TGTGCCAGCACCGTGGACAGGGGAGGTGGCTACACCTTC; cdr3_aa: CASTVDRGGGYTF
v_call: TRBV5-1; d_call: TRBD1; clone_size: NA; j_call: TRBJ2-5; cdr3_nt: TGCGCCAGCAGCTTCCAGGGGGCCCAAGAGACCCAGTACTTC; cdr3_aa: CASSFQGAQETQYF
v_call: TRBV28; d_call: TRBD1; clone_size: NA; j_call: TRBJ1-5; cdr3_nt: TGTGCCAGCAGTGGACCGGGACAGGGGGCCGATCAGCCCCAGCATTTT; cdr3_aa: CASSGPGQGADQPQHF
v_call: TRBV11-2; d_call: NA; clone_size: NA; j_call: TRBJ2-5; cdr3_nt: TGTGCCAGCAGCCCACGCCCTCGAGGAGGCCAAGAGACCCAGTACTTC; cdr3_aa: CASSPRPRGGQETQYF
v_call: TRBV27; d_call: TRBD2; clone_size: NA; j_call: TRBJ2-2; cdr3_nt: TGTGCCAGCAGTCCGGGACTAAACACCGGGGAGCTGTTTTTT; cdr3_aa: CASSPGLNTGELFF
v_call: TRBV6-1; d_call: NA; clone_size: NA; j_call: TRBJ1-2; cdr3_nt: TGTGCCAGCAGTGAAGTAGGGCAGCGGGATGGCTACACCTTC; cdr3_aa: CASSEVGQRDGYTF
v_call: TRBV30; d_call: NA; clone_size: NA; j_call: TRBJ2-7; cdr3_nt: TGTGCCTGGAGCGCGGGGCCGAACGAGCAGTACTTC; cdr3_aa: CAWSAGPNEQYF
v_call: TRBV18; d_call: NA; clone_size: NA; j_call: TRBJ1-2; cdr3_nt: TGTGCCAGCTCACCACGAAACAGTAACTATGGCTACACCTTC; cdr3_aa: CASSPRNSNYGYTF
v_call: TRBV7-9; d_call: TRBD1; clone_size: NA; j_call: TRBJ2-7; cdr3_nt: TGTGCCAGCAGCTTAACTGGGACAGGTTCCTACGAGCAGTACTTC; cdr3_aa: CASSLTGTGSYEQYF
v_call: TRBV11-3; d_call: NA; clone_size: NA; j_call: TRBJ2-3; cdr3_nt: TGTGCCAGCAGCTTATCCGGACACCTCACAGATACGCAGTATTTT; cdr3_aa: CASSLSGHLTDTQYF
v_call: TRBV9; d_call: NA; clone_size: NA; j_call: TRBJ2-3; cdr3_nt: TGTGCCAGCAGCGTAGGGGTCAGGGATACGCAGTATTTT; cdr3_aa: CASSVGVRDTQYF
v_call: TRBV18; d_call: TRBD2; clone_size: NA; j_call: TRBJ2-1; cdr3_nt: TGTGCCAGCTCACCACCAGCGGGGGGGAGCAATGAGCAGTTCTTC; cdr3_aa: CASSPPAGGSNEQFF
v_call: TRBV4-1; d_call: TRBD1; clone_size: once; j_call: TRBJ1-2; cdr3_nt: TGCGCCAGCAGCCAAGACTCCGGGACAGGGGGCGCGGGCTATGGCTACACCTTC; cdr3_aa: CASSQDSGTGGAGYGYTF
v_call: TRBV12-3/TRBV12-4; d_call: TRBD1; clone_size: once; j_call: TRBJ2-2; cdr3_nt: TGTGCCAGCACCACAGGGGGCACCGGGGAGCTGTTTTTT; cdr3_aa: CASTTGGTGELFF
v_call: TRBV2; d_call: TRBD2; clone_size: NA; j_call: TRBJ2-2; cdr3_nt: TGTGCCAGCAGTGAAACACTAGCGGGGGGGAACACCGGGGAGCTGTTTTTT; cdr3_aa: CASSETLAGGNTGELFF
v_call: TRBV30; d_call: TRBD1; clone_size: NA; j_call: TRBJ1-6; cdr3_nt: TGTGCCTTCGACAGGGGTGGAGATTCACCCCTCCACTTT; cdr3_aa: CAFDRGGDSPLHF
v_call: TRBV2; d_call: TRBD2; clone_size: few; j_call: TRBJ2-7; cdr3_nt: TGTGCCACCGGGGGACTAGAATACGAGCAGTACTTC; cdr3_aa: CATGGLEYEQYF
v_call: TRBV28; d_call: NA; clone_size: NA; j_call: TRBJ1-5; cdr3_nt: TGTGCCAGCAGCCGTACAAGATATAGCAATCAGCCCCAGCATTTT; cdr3_aa: CASSRTRYSNQPQHF
v_call: TRBV2; d_call: TRBD1; clone_size: NA; j_call: TRBJ1-2; cdr3_nt: TGTGCCAGCAGGTGGGACAGGGGCGATGGCTACACCTTC; cdr3_aa: CASRWDRGDGYTF
v_call: TRBV4-2; d_call: NA; clone_size: NA; j_call: TRBJ2-3; cdr3_nt: TGTGCCAGCAGCCAAGATCACGGCGGGGGCACAGATACGCAGTATTTT; cdr3_aa: CASSQDHGGGTDTQYF
v_call: TRBV2; d_call: NA; clone_size: NA; j_call: TRBJ1-4; cdr3_nt: TGTGCCAGCAGTGAAATTTTTCCCAGGGGAGGGGCAACTAATGAAAAACTGTTTTTT; cdr3_aa: CASSEIFPRGGATNEKLFF
v_call: TRBV10-2; d_call: NA; clone_size: NA; j_call: TRBJ1-5; cdr3_nt: TGCGCCAGCAGTGAACGGGGGGCCCAGGGGCAAAATCAGCCCCAGCATTTT; cdr3_aa: CASSERGAQGQNQPQHF
v_call: TRBV3-1/TRBV3-2; d_call: TRBD2; clone_size: many; j_call: TRBJ2-1; cdr3_nt: TGTGCCAGCAGCCAGGGACTAGTCATCGATGAGCAGTTCTTC; cdr3_aa: CASSQGLVIDEQFF
v_call: TRBV5-4; d_call: NA; clone_size: NA; j_call: TRBJ1-2; cdr3_nt: TGTGCCAGCAGCTTGGGGCAGGAGGTCTATGGCTACACCTTC; cdr3_aa: CASSLGQEVYGYTF
v_call: TRBV4-3; d_call: TRBD2; clone_size: NA; j_call: TRBJ2-2; cdr3_nt: TGCGCCAGCAGCCAATCGCTAGCGGGAGGTACCGGGGAGCTGTTTTTT; cdr3_aa: CASSQSLAGGTGELFF
v_call: TRBV27; d_call: NA; clone_size: NA; j_call: TRBJ2-3; cdr3_nt: TGTGCCAGCCTCCGCACTTTTCTACAGGGGACTGCTAGCACAGATACGCAGTATTTT; cdr3_aa: CASLRTFLQGTASTDTQYF
v_call: TRBV13; d_call: NA; clone_size: NA; j_call: TRBJ2-7; cdr3_nt: TGTGCCAGCCGATCCTACCGCCGGGGCTACGAGCAGTACTTC; cdr3_aa: CASRSYRRGYEQYF
v_call: TRBV10-2; d_call: TRBD1; clone_size: NA; j_call: TRBJ1-2; cdr3_nt: TGCGCCAGCAGTGATCAGGGGGTTAGTGGCTACACCTTC; cdr3_aa: CASSDQGVSGYTF
v_call: TRBV4-1; d_call: TRBD1; clone_size: NA; j_call: TRBJ1-2; cdr3_nt: TGCGCCAGCAGCCAAGACATTAGAGCTGGGACAGGGGGCGCCCGGGGCTATGGCTACACCTTC; cdr3_aa: CASSQDIRAGTGGARGYGYTF
v_call: TRBV28; d_call: TRBD1; clone_size: NA; j_call: TRBJ1-5; cdr3_nt: TGTGCCAGCAGTTCCCCCGGGACAGGGGGTTTTAGCAATCAGCCCCAGCATTTT; cdr3_aa: CASSSPGTGGFSNQPQHF
v_call: TRBV6-1; d_call: NA; clone_size: many; j_call: TRBJ2-3; cdr3_nt: TGTGCCAGCAGTGAGACAGCTACCATTACCACAGATACGCAGTATTTT; cdr3_aa: CASSETATITTDTQYF
v_call: TRBV2; d_call: TRBD1; clone_size: once; j_call: TRBJ1-2; cdr3_nt: TGTGCCAGCAGAGGCCGCGGGACAGGGCCCTCCTACACCTTC; cdr3_aa: CASRGRGTGPSYTF
v_call: TRBV29-1; d_call: TRBD1; clone_size: NA; j_call: TRBJ1-2; cdr3_nt: TGCAGCGTTGAAGGACAGGGGGCGCTGGGGTCTTCCTATGGCTACACCTTC; cdr3_aa: CSVEGQGALGSSYGYTF
v_call: TRBV7-8; d_call: TRBD1; clone_size: NA; j_call: TRBJ1-1; cdr3_nt: TGTGCCAGCAGCCGGGACAGGAGCACTGAAGCTTTCTTT; cdr3_aa: CASSRDRSTEAFF
v_call: TRBV5-1; d_call: NA; clone_size: NA; j_call: TRBJ2-1; cdr3_nt: TGCGCCCCGCAGACAGGCCTTTACAATGAGCAGTTCTTC; cdr3_aa: CAPQTGLYNEQFF
v_call: TRBV28; d_call: NA; clone_size: NA; j_call: TRBJ2-5; cdr3_nt: TGTGCCAGTACCCTCGAGGAGACCCAGTACTTC; cdr3_aa: CASTLEETQYF
v_call: TRBV11-3; d_call: NA; clone_size: NA; j_call: TRBJ1-6; cdr3_nt: TGTGCCAGCAGCTTAGATGGCGGGAATTCACCCCTCCACTTT; cdr3_aa: CASSLDGGNSPLHF